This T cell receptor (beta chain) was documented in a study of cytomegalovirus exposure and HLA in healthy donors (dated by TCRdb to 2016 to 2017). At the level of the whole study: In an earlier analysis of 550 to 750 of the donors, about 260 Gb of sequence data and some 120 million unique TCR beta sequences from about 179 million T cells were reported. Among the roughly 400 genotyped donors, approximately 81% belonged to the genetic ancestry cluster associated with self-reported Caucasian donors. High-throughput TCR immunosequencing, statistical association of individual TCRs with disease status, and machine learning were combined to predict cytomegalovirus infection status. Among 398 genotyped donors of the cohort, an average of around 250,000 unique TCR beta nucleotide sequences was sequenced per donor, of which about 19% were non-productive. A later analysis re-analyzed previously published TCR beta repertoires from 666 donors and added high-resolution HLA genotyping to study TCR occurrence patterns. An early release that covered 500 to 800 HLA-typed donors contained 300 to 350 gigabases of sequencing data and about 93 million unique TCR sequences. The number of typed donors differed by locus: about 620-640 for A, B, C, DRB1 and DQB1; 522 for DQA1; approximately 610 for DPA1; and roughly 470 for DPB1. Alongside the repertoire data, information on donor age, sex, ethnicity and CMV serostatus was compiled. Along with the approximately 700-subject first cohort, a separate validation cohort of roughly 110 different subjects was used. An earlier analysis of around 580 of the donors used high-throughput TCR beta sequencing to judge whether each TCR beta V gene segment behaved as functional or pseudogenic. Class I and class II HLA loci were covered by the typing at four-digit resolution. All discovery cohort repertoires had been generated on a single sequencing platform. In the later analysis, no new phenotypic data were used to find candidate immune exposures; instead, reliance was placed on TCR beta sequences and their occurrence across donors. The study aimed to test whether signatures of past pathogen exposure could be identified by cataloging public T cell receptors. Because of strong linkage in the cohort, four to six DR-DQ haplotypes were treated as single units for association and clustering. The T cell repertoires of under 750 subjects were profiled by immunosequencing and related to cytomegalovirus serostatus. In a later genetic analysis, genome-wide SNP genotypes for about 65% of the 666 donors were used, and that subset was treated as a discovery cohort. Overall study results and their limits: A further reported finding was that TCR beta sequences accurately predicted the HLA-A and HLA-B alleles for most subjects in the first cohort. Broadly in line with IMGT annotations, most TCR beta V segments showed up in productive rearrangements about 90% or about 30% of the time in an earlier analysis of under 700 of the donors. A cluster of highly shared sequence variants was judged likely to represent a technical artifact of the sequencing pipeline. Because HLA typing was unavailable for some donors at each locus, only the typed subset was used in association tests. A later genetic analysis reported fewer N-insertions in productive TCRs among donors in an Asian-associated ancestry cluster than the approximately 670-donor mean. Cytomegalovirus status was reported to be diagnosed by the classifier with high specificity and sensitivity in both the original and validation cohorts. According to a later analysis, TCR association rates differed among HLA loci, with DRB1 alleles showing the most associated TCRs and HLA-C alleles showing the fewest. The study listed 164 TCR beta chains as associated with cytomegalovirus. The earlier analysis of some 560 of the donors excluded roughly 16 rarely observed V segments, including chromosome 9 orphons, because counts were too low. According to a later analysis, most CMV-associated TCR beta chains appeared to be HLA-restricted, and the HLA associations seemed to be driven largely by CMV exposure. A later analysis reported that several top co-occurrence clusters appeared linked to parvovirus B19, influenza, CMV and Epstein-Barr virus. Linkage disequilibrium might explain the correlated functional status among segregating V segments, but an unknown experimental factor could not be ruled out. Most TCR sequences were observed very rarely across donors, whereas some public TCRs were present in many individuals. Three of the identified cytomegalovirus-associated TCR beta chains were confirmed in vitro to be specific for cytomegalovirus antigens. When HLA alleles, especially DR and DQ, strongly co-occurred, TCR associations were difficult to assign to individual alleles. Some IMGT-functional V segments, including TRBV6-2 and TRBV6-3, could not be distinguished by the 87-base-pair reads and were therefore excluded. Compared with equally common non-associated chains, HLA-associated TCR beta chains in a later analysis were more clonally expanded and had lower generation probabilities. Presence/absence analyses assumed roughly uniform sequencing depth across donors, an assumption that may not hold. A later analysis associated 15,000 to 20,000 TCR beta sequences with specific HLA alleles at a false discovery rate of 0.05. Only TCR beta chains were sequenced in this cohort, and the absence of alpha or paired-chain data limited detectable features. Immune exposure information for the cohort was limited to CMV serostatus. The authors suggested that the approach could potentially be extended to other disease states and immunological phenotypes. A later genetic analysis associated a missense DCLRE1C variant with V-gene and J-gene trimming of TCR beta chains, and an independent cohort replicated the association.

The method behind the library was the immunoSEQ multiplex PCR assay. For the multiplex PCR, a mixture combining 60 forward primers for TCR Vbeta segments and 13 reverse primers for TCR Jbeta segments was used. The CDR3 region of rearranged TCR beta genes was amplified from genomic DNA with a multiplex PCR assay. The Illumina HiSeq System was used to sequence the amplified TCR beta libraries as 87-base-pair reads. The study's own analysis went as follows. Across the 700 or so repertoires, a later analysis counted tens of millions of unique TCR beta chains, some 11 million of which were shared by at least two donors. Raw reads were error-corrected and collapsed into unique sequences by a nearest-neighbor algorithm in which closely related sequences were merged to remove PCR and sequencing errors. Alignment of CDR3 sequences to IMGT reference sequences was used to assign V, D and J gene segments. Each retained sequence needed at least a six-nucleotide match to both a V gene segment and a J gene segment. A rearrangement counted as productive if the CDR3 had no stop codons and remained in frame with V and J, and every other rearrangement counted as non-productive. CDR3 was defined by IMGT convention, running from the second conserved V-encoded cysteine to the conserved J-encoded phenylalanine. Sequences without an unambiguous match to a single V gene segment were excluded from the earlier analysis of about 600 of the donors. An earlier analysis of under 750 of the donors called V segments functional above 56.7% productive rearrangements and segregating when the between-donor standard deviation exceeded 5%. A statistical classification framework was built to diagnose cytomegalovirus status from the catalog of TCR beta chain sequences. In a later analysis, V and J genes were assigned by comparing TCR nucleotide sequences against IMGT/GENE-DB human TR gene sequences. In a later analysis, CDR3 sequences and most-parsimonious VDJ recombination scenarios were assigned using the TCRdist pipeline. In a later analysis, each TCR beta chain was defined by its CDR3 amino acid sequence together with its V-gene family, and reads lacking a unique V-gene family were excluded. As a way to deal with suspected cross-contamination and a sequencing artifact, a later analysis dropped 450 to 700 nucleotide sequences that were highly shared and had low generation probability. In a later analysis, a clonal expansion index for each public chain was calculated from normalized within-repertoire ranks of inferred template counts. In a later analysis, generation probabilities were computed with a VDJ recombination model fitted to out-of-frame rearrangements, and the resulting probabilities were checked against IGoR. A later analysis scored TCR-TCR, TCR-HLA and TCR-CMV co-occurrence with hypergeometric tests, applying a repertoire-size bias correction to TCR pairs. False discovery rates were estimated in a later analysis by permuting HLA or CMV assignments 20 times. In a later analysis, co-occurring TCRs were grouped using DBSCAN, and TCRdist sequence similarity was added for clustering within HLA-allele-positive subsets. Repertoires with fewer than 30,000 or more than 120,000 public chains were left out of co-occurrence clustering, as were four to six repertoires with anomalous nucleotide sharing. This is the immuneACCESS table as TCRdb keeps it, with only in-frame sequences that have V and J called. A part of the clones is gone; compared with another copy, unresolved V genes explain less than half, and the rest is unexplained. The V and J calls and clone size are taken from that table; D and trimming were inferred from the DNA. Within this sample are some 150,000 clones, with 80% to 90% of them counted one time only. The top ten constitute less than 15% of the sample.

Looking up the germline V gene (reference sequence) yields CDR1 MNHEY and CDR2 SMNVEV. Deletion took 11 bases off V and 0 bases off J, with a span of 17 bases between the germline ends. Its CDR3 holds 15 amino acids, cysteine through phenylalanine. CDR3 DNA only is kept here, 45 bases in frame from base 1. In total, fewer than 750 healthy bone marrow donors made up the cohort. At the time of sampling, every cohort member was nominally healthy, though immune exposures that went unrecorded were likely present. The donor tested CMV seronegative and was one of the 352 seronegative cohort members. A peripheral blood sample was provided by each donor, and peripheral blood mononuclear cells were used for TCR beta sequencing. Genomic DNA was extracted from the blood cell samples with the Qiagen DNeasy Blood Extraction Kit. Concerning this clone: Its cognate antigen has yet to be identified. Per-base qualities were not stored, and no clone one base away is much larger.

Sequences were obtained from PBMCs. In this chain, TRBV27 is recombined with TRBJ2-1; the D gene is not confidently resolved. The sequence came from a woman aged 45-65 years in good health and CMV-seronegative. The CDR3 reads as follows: CAVHSAGGSYNEQFF. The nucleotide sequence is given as TGTGCCGTCCATTCGGCCGGCGGCTCCTACAATGAGCAGTTCTTC.